A selection of T cell receptor beta chains follows, all from one sample in a study of T cell changes during pregnancy in multiple sclerosis. Clones were sequenced by immunoSEQ multiplex PCR, and TCRdb holds only the in-frame ones, with some missing. The sample contains 75,000 to 95,000 clones, about 94% of which appear only once. The sample here was CD4+ T cells from peripheral blood mononuclear cells, taken after pregnancy. These receptors were taken from a female donor with multiple sclerosis, enrolled in a pregnancy study. Each CDR3 is given with its conserved first and last residue. Fields, in order: D gene, V gene, J gene, clone size, CDR3 DNA, CDR3 protein. The D gene is left open where the match is weak. Only part of the rows carry a size: once, few, many, or a class if the clone is expanded.

TRBD1	TRBV28	TRBJ2-5	once	TGTGCCAGCACCCTGGACAGGGGCGGGAAAGAGACCCAGTACTTC	CASTLDRGGKETQYF
.	TRBV7-2	TRBJ1-5	.	TGTGCCAGCAGCCTAGGTGCTTTGAGAAGCAATCAGCCCCAGCATTTT	CASSLGALRSNQPQHF
.	TRBV11-3	TRBJ2-7	.	TGTGCCAGCAGCCAGTTCTACGAGCAGTACTTC	CASSQFYEQYF
.	TRBV2	TRBJ1-2	.	TGTGCCAGCAGGGAGGAGAGGGTCTACACCTTC	CASREERVYTF
TRBD1	TRBV5-1	TRBJ1-1	.	TGCGCCAGCAGCTTGAGGGACAGCGGAACTGAAGCTTTCTTT	CASSLRDSGTEAFF
TRBD1	TRBV19	TRBJ2-7	.	TGTGCCAGCCGGGACAGGGGAACTTCCTACGAGCAGTACTTC	CASRDRGTSYEQYF
TRBD1	TRBV19	TRBJ1-5	.	TGTGCCAGTAGGCAACAGGGGAGGAGCAATCAGCCCCAGCATTTT	CASRQQGRSNQPQHF
TRBD1	TRBV6-5	TRBJ1-3	.	TGTGCCAGCAGTTACTCGACAGGGCAGCCTGGAAACACCATATATTTT	CASSYSTGQPGNTIYF
TRBD2	TRBV19	TRBJ2-5	.	TGTGCCAGTAGTATAGGGCTAGCGGTACAAGAGACCCAGTACTTC	CASSIGLAVQETQYF
TRBD2	TRBV5-1	TRBJ2-3	once	TGCGCCAGCAGCTTAGCACTAGCGGGAGCAGGTAGCGGTACGCAGTATTTT	CASSLALAGAGSGTQYF
TRBD1	TRBV7-7	TRBJ2-1	.	TGTGCTAGCAGCCCTAGGACAGGCAATGAGCAGTTCTTC	CASSPRTGNEQFF
.	TRBV5-1	TRBJ2-1	.	TGCGCCAGCAGCTTGCTCTCGAGTGGTGAGCAGTTCTTC	CASSLLSSGEQFF
.	TRBV7-2	TRBJ1-5	few	TGTGCCAGCAGCCCATCAGGGGGCAATCAGCCCCAGCATTTT	CASSPSGGNQPQHF
TRBD1	TRBV6-5	TRBJ1-6	.	TGTGCCAGCAGTTTCGCGGGGGGCAGGGGGTCACCCCTCCACTTT	CASSFAGGRGSPLHF
.	TRBV5-1	TRBJ2-1	.	TGCGCCAGCAGCTTGGGGGGCGATAGCCCCTCCTACAATGAGCAGTTCTTC	CASSLGGDSPSYNEQFF
.	TRBV9	TRBJ1-4	.	TGTGCCAGCAGCGTGAACCCAGCAACTAATGAAAAACTGTTTTTT	CASSVNPATNEKLFF
.	TRBV4-2	TRBJ2-7	once	TGTGCCAGCAGCTTGGAGGGAACCTACGAGCAGTACTTC	CASSLEGTYEQYF
TRBD1	TRBV5-4	TRBJ2-7	.	TGTGCCAGCAGCCTACAGGGGGCGGACGAGCAGTACTTC	CASSLQGADEQYF
.	TRBV5-4	TRBJ2-1	once	TGTGCCAGCAGCTTGGGGACACCCTCCTACAATGAGCAGTTCTTC	CASSLGTPSYNEQFF
.	TRBV23-1	TRBJ1-4	.	TGCGCCAGCAGTCGGGGGGAATCAACTAATGAAAAACTGTTTTTT	CASSRGESTNEKLFF
.	TRBV7-9	TRBJ2-3	.	TGTGCCAGCAGCTTAAGTACCGGGTTGGGCACAGATACGCAGTATTTT	CASSLSTGLGTDTQYF
TRBD1	TRBV11-2	TRBJ2-7	.	TGTGCCAGCAGCTTAGAGGGACAGAACCACGAGCAGTACTTC	CASSLEGQNHEQYF
TRBD2	TRBV27	TRBJ2-7	once	TGTGCCAGCGACTGGCGGGGGACCGAAACCTACGAGCAGTACTTC	CASDWRGTETYEQYF
TRBD2	TRBV7-3	TRBJ2-1	.	TGTGCCAGCAGCCCGACTAGCGGGAGTCGGAGAAATGAGCAGTTCTTC	CASSPTSGSRRNEQFF
TRBD2	TRBV28	TRBJ2-7	.	TGTGCCAGCAGTTCCCTACTTCTAGCGGGAGGGACCCACGAGCAGTACTTC	CASSSLLLAGGTHEQYF
.	TRBV7-9	TRBJ1-1	.	TGTGCCAGCAGCTTAACTCAGAACACTGAAGCTTTCTTT	CASSLTQNTEAFF
.	TRBV2	TRBJ1-2	.	TGTGCCAGCAACGGAAGAGTCCACACAGGGTACGATGGCTACACCTTC	CASNGRVHTGYDGYTF
TRBD1	TRBV19	TRBJ2-2	.	TGTGCCAGTAGTGGGCTCCGACAGGGTAGAAACACCGGGGAGCTGTTTTTT	CASSGLRQGRNTGELFF
.	TRBV19	TRBJ2-3	.	TGTGCCAGTAGTATTCAGGGCGCTGGTACAGATACGCAGTATTTT	CASSIQGAGTDTQYF
TRBD2	TRBV9	TRBJ2-1	.	TGTGCCAGCAGCGTGGCGGGAGGGCCCCGAAATGAGCAGTTCTTC	CASSVAGGPRNEQFF
TRBD2	TRBV13	TRBJ2-2	.	TGTGCCAGCAGCCCTCATTATAGGACTAGCGGGAGACCGGCGGGCGGGGAGCTGTTTTTT	CASSPHYRTSGRPAGGELFF
.	TRBV19	TRBJ1-3	.	TGTGCCAGTAATTTCAGGTCCTCTGGAAACACCATATATTTT	CASNFRSSGNTIYF
TRBD1	TRBV5-1	TRBJ1-3	many	TGCGCCAGCAGCGCATCAAACAGGGGCCGAGGTGGAAACACCATATATTTT	CASSASNRGRGGNTIYF
.	TRBV7-2	TRBJ2-3	.	TGTGCCAGCAGCCAACAGAGCACAGATACGCAGTATTTT	CASSQQSTDTQYF
TRBD2	TRBV4-2	TRBJ2-3	.	TGTGCCAGCGCGGTAGGACTAGCGGGAGGCACAGATACGCAGTATTTT	CASAVGLAGGTDTQYF
TRBD2	TRBV9	TRBJ2-7	.	TGTGCCAGCAGCCCTTTTAGCGGGATCAGCTACGAGCAGTACTTC	CASSPFSGISYEQYF
TRBD2	TRBV28	TRBJ2-7	.	TGTGCCTCCGGGGGGGGGCGCGAGCAGTACTTC	CASGGGREQYF
TRBD2	TRBV2	TRBJ2-7	.	TGTGCCAGCAAGGGACTAGCGGGAGTGTACGAGCAGTACTTC	CASKGLAGVYEQYF
.	TRBV2	TRBJ2-3	.	TGTGCCAGCAGTGCACCCCCCGGGGATACGCAGTATTTT	CASSAPPGDTQYF
TRBD2	TRBV5-4	TRBJ2-1	.	TGTGCCAGCACCCCGACTAGCGGACTCAATGAGCAGTTCTTC	CASTPTSGLNEQFF
TRBD1	TRBV6-1	TRBJ2-5	.	TGTGCCAGCAGGCAGGGGGTACGTGAGACCCAGTACTTC	CASRQGVRETQYF
TRBD2	TRBV30	TRBJ2-3	.	TGTGCCTGGAGTGTGGCTAGCGGGGTTACAGATACGCAGTATTTT	CAWSVASGVTDTQYF
.	TRBV7-6	TRBJ1-3	.	TGTGCCAGCAGCTTATTCTCACAGGGAAACACCATATATTTT	CASSLFSQGNTIYF
.	TRBV5-6	TRBJ1-1	.	TGTGCCAGCAGCTTGGTAGGGGGGGTCGAAGCTTTCTTT	CASSLVGGVEAFF
.	TRBV4-2	TRBJ2-2	.	TGTGCCAGCAGCCACCCTAACTTGGTGGACACCGGGGAGCTGTTTTTT	CASSHPNLVDTGELFF
.	TRBV7-9	TRBJ2-3	.	TGTGCCACCCGCCTAACAGATACGCAGTATTTT	CATRLTDTQYF
TRBD2	TRBV30	TRBJ2-3	.	TGTGCCTGGGGATCCTTGACTAGCGGGAGGTTAGCTACGCAGTATTTT	CAWGSLTSGRLATQYF
.	TRBV7-2	TRBJ1-1	once	TGTGCCAGCAGCTCCCAGGCACAACTTCCGAACACTGAAGCTTTCTTT	CASSSQAQLPNTEAFF